The 7 T cell receptor beta chains reported below all come from one sample, sequenced in a study of T cell responses to AZD1222 COVID-19 vaccine. Method: immunoSEQ multiplex PCR; TCRdb's copy keeps in-frame clones and lacks some. The table has around 140,000 clones, under 90% seen once. The sequencing here drew on peripheral blood, taken on day 0 of AZD1222 vaccination. These receptors were obtained from an adult in good health.

V is TRBV30 and J is TRBJ1-4, with D uncertain. CDR3 length: 16 residues. The germline CDR1 and CDR2 sequences are GTSNPN and SVGIG (reference sequence). Deletions cut 4 bases from V and 4 bases from J, with 19 bases between. The CDR3 loop reads CAWTQAYQAINEKLFF. The DNA for the CDR3 is TGTGCCTGGACCCAAGCCTATCAGGCGATTAATGAAAAACTGTTTTTT.

The chain joins TRBV6-6 to TRBJ1-1; 7 bases match TRBD1. This CDR3 comprises 15 residues. The germline CDR1 and CDR2 sequences are MNHNY and SVGAGI (reference sequence). V dropped 6 bases and J dropped 5; count of bases not matched to a gene: 12. The CDR3 DNA is TGTGCCAGCAGCCTGGGGATTTCAGGGGGAACTGAAGCTTTCTTT. This translates into CASSLGISGGTEAFF.

The chain is built from TRBV29-1 and TRBJ1-2; 11 bases fit TRBD1. This CDR3 is built from 14 residues. CDR1 SQVTM and CDR2 ANQGSEA come from the germline V gene. In DNA, the CDR3 is TGCAGTGCCGGGACAGGGGGTGTTGTGGATGGCTACACCTTC. It encodes CSAGTGGVVDGYTF. The full variable domain, with the rest looked up from reference TRBV29-1 and TRBJ1-2, is SAVISQKPSRDICQRGTSLTIQCQVDSQVTMMFWYRQQPGQSLTLIATANQGSEATYESGFVIDKFPISRPNLTFSTLTVSNMSPEDSSIYLCSAGTGGVVDGYTFGSGTRLTVV.

The chain carries TRBV19 and TRBJ2-7; D is uncertain. Germline V gives CDR1 LNHDA, CDR2 SQIVND (reference sequence). The CDR3 extends over 12 amino acids. V lost 5 bases, J lost 5 bases, and 10 bases lay in between. The CDR3 coding sequence is TGTGCCAGTAGTGCGCGCCCCAACGAGCAGTACTTC. Encoded protein: CASSARPNEQYF. Based on the CDR3 plus reference TRBV19 and TRBJ2-7, the full variable domain is DGGITQSPKYLFRKEGQNVTLSCEQNLNHDAMYWYRQDPGQGLRLIYYSQIVNDFQKGDIAEGYSVSREKKESFPLTVTSAQKNPTAFYLCASSARPNEQYFGPGTRLTVT.

The chain recombines TRBV6-5 with TRBJ2-5, with unresolved D. Germline CDR1 reads MNHEY; CDR2 reads SVGAGI. Trimming left V 7 bases short and J 1 base short, with 16 bases between. The CDR3 covers 15 residues. The CDR3 protein is CASTLTGGIQETQYF. CDR3 nucleotide sequence: TGTGCCAGCACCTTGACTGGCGGAATCCAAGAGACCCAGTACTTC.

The CDR3 DNA follows: TGTGCCAGTAGTATCTGGGACAGGGATAGGAACACTGAAGCTTTCTTT. Residues: CASSIWDRDRNTEAFF. The chain carries TRBV19 and TRBJ1-1; 9 bases are a match to TRBD1. CDR3 length equals 16 residues. The germline gives CDR1 LNHDA, CDR2 SQIVND (reference sequence). The V segment lost 3 bases and the J segment 1 base; nucleotides outside the gene matches: 6.

The V and J genes are TRBV19 and TRBJ1-1; D unresolved. There are 13 residues in the CDR3. The germline V and J ends were trimmed by 5 bases and 1 base, with 8 bases remaining between them. The V gene's germline CDR1 is LNHDA and CDR2 SQIVND (reference sequence). The CDR3: CASSLGQNTEAFF. CDR3 nucleotides: TGTGCCAGTAGTCTCGGGCAGAACACTGAAGCTTTCTTT.